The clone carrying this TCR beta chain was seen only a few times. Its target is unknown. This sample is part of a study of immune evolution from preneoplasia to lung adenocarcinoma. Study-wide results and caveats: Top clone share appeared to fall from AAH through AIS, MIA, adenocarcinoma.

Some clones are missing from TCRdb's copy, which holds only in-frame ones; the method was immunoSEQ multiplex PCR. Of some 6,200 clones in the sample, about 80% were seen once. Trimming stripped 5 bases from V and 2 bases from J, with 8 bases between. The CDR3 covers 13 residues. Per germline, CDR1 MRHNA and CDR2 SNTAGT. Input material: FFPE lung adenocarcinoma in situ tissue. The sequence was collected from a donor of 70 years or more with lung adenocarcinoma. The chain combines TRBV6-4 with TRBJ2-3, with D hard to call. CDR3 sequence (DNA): TGTGCCAGCAGTCCTGGGCCCACAGATACGCAGTATTTT. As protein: CASSPGPTDTQYF.